A selection of T cell receptor beta chains follows, all from one sample in a study of CXCR3-negative and CXCR3-positive naive CD8 T cells. TCRdb processed the 5' RACE reads again and assigns one entry to each CDR3 protein, with no DNA. This sample's table has approximately 45,000 distinct CDR3 sequences. Sequencing was done on a sample of memory CD8+ T cells from blood. The receptors here all came from a human donor in good health. Some clones in this sample may be carry-over from other donors' samples. Each CDR3 is given with its conserved first and last residue. Rows may omit the clone size; those that give it use once, few, many or a size class.

>.|TRBV29-1|TRBJ2-1
CSVEDPKNNEQFF
>.|TRBV29-1|TRBJ2-7
CSVESTDSYEQYF
>.|TRBV6-2/TRBV6-3|TRBJ2-7
CASSYEGGASYEQYF
>.|TRBV29-1|TRBJ1-2
CSVTREEDYGYTF
>.|TRBV27|TRBJ2-7
CASSFAGTSGYEQYF
>.|TRBV12-3/TRBV12-4|TRBJ1-2
CASSLVGPLYGYTF
>.|TRBV5-1|TRBJ1-2
CASSNRENYGYTF
>.|TRBV4-3|TRBJ1-1
CASSQGLGMNTEAFF
>.|TRBV18|TRBJ1-1
CASSPPVMNTEAFF
>.|TRBV29-1|TRBJ2-7
CSVGGQSYEQYF
>.|TRBV29-1|TRBJ2-1
CSVAPESSYNEQFF
>.|TRBV15|TRBJ2-7
CATSSPGRGSYEQYF
>.|TRBV7-9|TRBJ1-2
CASSPQGRDHYGYTF
>.|TRBV12-3/TRBV12-4|TRBJ2-3
CASSLIGTDTQYF
>.|TRBV10-2|TRBJ2-5
CASRRLADPPKETQYF
>.|TRBV5-1|TRBJ2-7
CASSPMRESGEQYF
>.|TRBV25-1|TRBJ1-4
CASSALGSGVNEKLFF
>.|TRBV20-1|TRBJ2-7
CSARDNIFKPGPEQYF
>.|TRBV7-8|TRBJ1-4
CASSLPDSNEKLFF
>.|TRBV5-1|TRBJ2-7
CASSLASGGTYEQYF
>.|TRBV7-2|TRBJ2-7
CASSLSTGDVYEQYF
>.|TRBV20-1|TRBJ2-7
CSARDGDRDYEQYF
>medium-sized|TRBV28|TRBJ2-5
CASSLLSGVQETQYF
>.|TRBV29-1|TRBJ1-1
CSAYTGENTEAFF
>.|TRBV6-5|TRBJ1-5
CASIHPRDRGGDLPQHF
>.|TRBV11-2|TRBJ2-7
CASSYAGTASYEQYF
>.|TRBV13|TRBJ2-7
CASSRTGFSYEQYF
>.|TRBV19|TRBJ1-1
CASSLSGGWTEAFF
>.|TRBV29-1|TRBJ1-2
CSVEEGQGASGYTF
>.|TRBV4-2|TRBJ2-1
CASSQVDVLAGGQYNEQFF
>.|TRBV12-3/TRBV12-4|TRBJ2-1
CASSLLAGGTNEQFF
>.|TRBV4-1|TRBJ1-1
CASSQVGGEDTEAFF
>.|TRBV4-1|TRBJ1-1
CASSQDPQGVGMNTEAFF
>.|TRBV5-6|TRBJ2-7
CASSNGLAGVQSSYEQYF
>.|TRBV7-9|TRBJ2-1
CASSPWGTSHEQFF
>.|TRBV7-3|TRBJ1-1
CASSTYRGPNTEAFF
>medium-sized|TRBV28|TRBJ2-1
CASSLGTSLDEQFF
>.|TRBV7-9|TRBJ2-7
CASSPGQGSSYEQYF
>.|TRBV9|TRBJ2-1
CASSVVPHEQFF
>.|TRBV7-2|TRBJ2-7
CASSEDPGSYEQYF
>.|TRBV11-2|TRBJ1-5
CASSLVLDGPQHF
>.|TRBV7-9|TRBJ2-2
CASSPTQGGNTGELFF
>.|TRBV5-1|TRBJ2-1
CASSLAGTGYNEQFF
>.|TRBV7-2|TRBJ2-7
CASSLTGFEQYF
>.|TRBV5-1|TRBJ1-1
CASSPSAAIEAFF
>.|TRBV12-3/TRBV12-4|TRBJ1-4
CASIGLWAFFRDSEKLFF
>.|TRBV7-9|TRBJ2-3
CASSLPGQGVRDTQYF
>.|TRBV21-1|TRBJ1-2
CASSKDGQVAYGYTF
>.|TRBV6-4|TRBJ2-3
CASSEGLSTDTQYF
>.|TRBV4-3|TRBJ2-1
CASSQDYFGYVSYNEQFF
>.|TRBV6-1|TRBJ1-3
CASSEAMGSSGNTIYF
>.|TRBV11-2|TRBJ2-7
CASSLDFTGAYEQYF
>medium-sized|TRBV29-1|TRBJ2-7
CSFKGGHGAREQYF
>.|TRBV7-9|TRBJ2-5
CASSWGGQETQYF
>.|TRBV29-1|TRBJ2-7
CSFNRGLSYEQYF